Measured by frequency, the clone carrying this T cell receptor (beta chain) is medium-sized (0.01 to 0.1%). What it binds is unknown. These data come from a study of CD8 T cells in cerebrospinal fluid in Alzheimer's disease. All participants were free of acute infectious disease and in good physical condition. CSF cells were profiled by 10X single-cell V(D)J and 5' expression. For each CDR3 protein, TCRdb gives one entry from its re-call of the 10x single-cell sequencing reads, without DNA. The table lists some 1,200 distinct CDR3 sequences. General study results and limits: EBV-specific clones showed no enrichment in Alzheimer's patients and were not the top expanded clones.

Germline V gene data show CDR1 as LGHNA and CDR2 as YSLEER. This CDR3 is 15 amino acids long. The clonotype was recovered from a human donor with Alzheimer's disease. Sequenced material: cerebrospinal fluid. V is TRBV4-3 and J is TRBJ2-3; with no DNA, the TCRdb D assignment of TRBD1 cannot be verified. CDR3 loop: CASSQEAGAEDTQYF.